The entry that follows covers one TCR beta chain sequence. Its antigen is not known. This entry comes from a study of T cell repertoires in cytomegalovirus infection. On the study more broadly: Alongside well-studied HLA-B-restricted CMV epitopes, recently identified HLA-C-restricted CMV epitopes were also used. It can be stated that public TCR beta signatures indicated CMV infection as well as a matching HLA type. General study findings and limits: The ex vivo response was dominated by HLA-C-restricted CMV-specific TCR beta clonotypes. Using cumulative public TCR beta family frequency, the authors identified those who carried CMV together with the relevant HLA.

TCRdb called the reads again in MiXCR, with one record for every CDR3 protein. The sample has around 750,000 distinct CDR3 sequences, roughly 33% seen once. The CDR3 extends over 14 amino acids. Per the germline V gene, CDR1 is DFQATT and CDR2 is SNEGSKA (reference sequence). Specimen: cultured CD8+ T cells from PBMCs, collected from culture after CMV antigen stimulation. The rearrangement joins TRBV20-1 to TRBJ2-7, with TRBD1 identical over 8 bases. This TCR derives from a human donor in good health (CMV status not recorded). Some clones in this sample may be carry-over from other donors' samples. CDR3 in DNA: TGCAGTGCTAGAAGGACAGGGAGCTCCTACGGGCAGTACGTC. This codes for CSARRTGSSYGQYV.